This is a list of T cell receptor beta chains from one sample in a study of tumor-infiltrating lymphocytes in primary liver carcinoma. TCRdb re-called the multiplex PCR reads with MiXCR, one entry per CDR3 protein. The sample shows about 320,000 distinct CDR3 sequences, over 55% of them seen only once. The sequencing input was peripheral blood. The source of these receptors is a man aged 35-49 years with primary liver carcinoma and hepatitis B virus infection. Both conserved end residues are part of each CDR3. The D gene is left open where the match is weak. The size entry is marked missing in some rows and otherwise reads once, few, many or a size class.

j_call v_call d_call clone_size cdr3_nt cdr3_aa
TRBJ2-2 TRBV10-3 TRBD2 . TGTGCCATCAGTGGAAATTCCGGGACTACCAACACCGGGGAGCTGTTTTTT CAISGNSGTTNTGELFF
TRBJ2-7 TRBV6-5 . many TGTGCCAGCACCCTTTTCTTGCGCGAGCAGTACTTC CASTLFLREQYF
TRBJ1-4 TRBV5-1 TRBD1 . TGCGCCAGCAGCATGGACAGGGGGGGTGAAAAACTGTTTTTT CASSMDRGGEKLFF
TRBJ2-3 TRBV30 . . TGTGCCTGGACCGCACTAGTAGATACGCAGTATTTT CAWTALVDTQYF
TRBJ2-1 TRBV11-3 TRBD1 . TGTGCCAGCAGCTTAGAGGGGGACAGGGCTGGCAATGAGGAGTTCTTC CASSLEGDRAGNEEFF
TRBJ2-3 TRBV6-2/TRBV6-3 TRBD2 . TGTGCCAGCGGTTATCGGACTAGCGGCAGCACAGATACGCACTATTTT CASGYRTSGSTDTHYF
TRBJ2-3 TRBV6-1 TRBD2 . TGTACCAGCAGCGGACTAGCGGGAGACACAGATACGCAGTGTTTT CTSSGLAGDTDTQCF
TRBJ2-3 TRBV6-1 . . TGTGCCAGTAGTGACTATATGGTGCCCGTCAGATCCACAGATACGCAGTATTTT CASSDYMVPVRSTDTQYF
TRBJ2-7 TRBV6-5 . once TGTGCCAGCAGCCTGCCGGACAGCTACGAGCAGTGCTTC CASSLPDSYEQCF
TRBJ2-2 TRBV4-3 . many TGCGCCAGCAGCCAGGGGGCGAACACCGGGGAGCTGTTTTTT CASSQGANTGELFF
TRBJ2-1 TRBV21-1 . few TGTGCCAGCAGCAAAGCCCAGTTTCTCGAGTTCTTC CASSKAQFLEFF
TRBJ2-1 TRBV6-5 TRBD2 once TGTGCCAGCAGTCTGAGCGGGAGGGCCTTCTATGAGCAGTTCTTC CASSLSGRAFYEQFF
TRBJ2-5 TRBV5-4 . . TGTGCCAGCAGCTCTGGGTGCCCAGAGACCCAGTACTTC CASSSGCPETQYF
TRBJ2-7 TRBV6-2/TRBV6-3 . once TGTGCCAGCAGTTACTCCGAGGGCAGCCCCCGCCCCGAACAGTACTTC CASSYSEGSPRPEQYF
TRBJ2-7 TRBV7-8 TRBD2 . TGTGCCAGCAGCTTCGCTAGCGGGAGCTACGAGCAGTACTTC CASSFASGSYEQYF
TRBJ1-5 TRBV7-9 . . TGTGCCAGCAGCTTATCGGGGGGAGATCAGCCCCAGCATTTT CASSLSGGDQPQHF
TRBJ1-1 TRBV6-5 . many TGTGCCAGCAAAGAGACGGCCGGGAACACTGAAGCTTTCTTT CASKETAGNTEAFF
TRBJ1-5 TRBV6-1 TRBD1 many TGTGCCAGCAGCCCGGACAGGGGCTCAAATCAGCCCCAGCATTTT CASSPDRGSNQPQHF
TRBJ2-7 TRBV11-2 TRBD2 . TGTGCCAGCAGCTTAAAAAGGGGAGGGTTCGAGCAGCACTTC CASSLKRGGFEQHF
TRBJ2-7 TRBV12-3/TRBV12-4 . . TGTGCCAGCAGTTTAGCATCAGGGACGAGCCACTCCTACGAGCAGTACTTC CASSLASGTSHSYEQYF
TRBJ2-1 TRBV11-2 . once TGTGCTAGCAGCTTCCGGGAGTACAATGAGCAGTTCTTC CASSFREYNEQFF
TRBJ2-1 TRBV10-3 . few TGTGCCATCAAAAAGGACAGCAATAAGCAGTTCTTC CAIKKDSNKQFF